This T cell receptor (beta chain) was profiled in a study of regulatory T cells in long-lasting Graves disease. The CDR3 spans 15 residues. Germline CDR1 KGHSH, CDR2 LQKENI. The V gene lost 2 bases and the J gene lost 7 bases, with 15 bases spanning the gap. The time point: persistent/refractory GD, antithyroid drugs over 5 years with positive TRAb. There was RNA extracted from PBMCs, and the TCR library was made from it. Sequencing libraries for TCR beta were prepared with iRepertoire HTBI primers and Arm-PCR of CDR3 regions. One entry per CDR3 protein, called by TCRdb with MiXCR from the multiplex PCR reads. The table lists roughly 400,000 distinct CDR3 sequences, roughly a fifth of them singletons, with over 11% in the top ten.

The sequences come from peripheral blood mononuclear cells (PBMCs), collected when the disease was refractory, from a patient treated with antithyroid drugs. The chain combines TRBV18 with TRBJ1-5; D may be TRBD1 (6 bases). The receptor's source is a female donor with Graves disease. Here the CDR3 DNA reads TGTGCCAGCTCACCAAGGGGGTTATCCGGCCAGCCCCAGCATTTT. As protein: CASSPRGLSGQPQHF.